The 28 T cell receptor beta chains presented below share a single source sample, sequenced in a study of graft-versus-host responses after intestinal transplantation. TCRdb keeps only in-frame clones here, not all; method: immunoSEQ multiplex PCR. The sample records 9,000 to 15,000 clones, around 79% being singletons. Graft tissue was processed to release intraepithelial and lamina propria lymphocytes. The sample in question was ileum tissue, obtained roughly 5 months after intestinal transplantation. The receptors originated from a human patient who received an intestinal transplant, so some T cells may come from the graft donor.

The chain is built from TRBV29-1 and TRBJ2-1, with D uncertain. The CDR3 consists of 11 residues. V dropped 8 bases and J dropped 8 bases, with 13 bases sitting between them. Germline V gene sequence: CDR1 SQVTM, CDR2 ANQGSEA. CDR3 loop: CSTRLTDEQFF. CDR3 nucleotides: TGCAGCACACGACTGACCGATGAGCAGTTCTTC.

The rearrangement uses TRBV19 and TRBJ1-6; 9 bases match TRBD1. This CDR3 is 18 amino acids long. Trimming took 5 bases from V and 2 from J; bases not matched to a gene: 10. Germline lookup yields CDR1 LNHDA and CDR2 SQIVND (reference sequence). CDR3 DNA sequence: TGTGCCAGTAGTCCGGGACAGGGTAAAAGCCCCTATAATTCACCCCTCCACTTT. It encodes CASSPGQGKSPYNSPLHF.

The chain combines TRBV6-1 with TRBJ2-1, with D perhaps matching TRBD1 (5 bases). CDR3 length: 14 amino acids. Germline V gene data show CDR1 as MNHNS and CDR2 as SASEGT. V gave up 3 bases and J gave up 8 bases, with 14 bases separating them. CDR3 sequence (DNA): TGTGCCAGCAGTGAGAAAGTCAGGGCCCATGAGCAGTTCTTC. This gives the protein CASSEKVRAHEQFF.

This clone was counted once. The chain carries TRBV9 and TRBJ2-2, with 7 bases that match TRBD2. V lost 1 base to trimming and J lost 0 bases; unmatched junction nucleotides: 3. CDR3 length: 16 amino acids. Per the germline V gene, CDR1 is SGDLS and CDR2 is YYNGEE. The CDR3 DNA reads TGTGCCAGCAGCGTATTGGGAGGGCCGAACACCGGGGAGCTGTTTTTT. Its protein is CASSVLGGPNTGELFF.

The J gene is TRBJ2-3, the V gene TRBV5-1; 8 nucleotides align to TRBD2. The CDR3 length is 15 residues. In germline, CDR1 is SGHRS, CDR2 YFSETQ. V was pared by 4 bases and J by 0 bases, with 4 bases of the junction left unmatched. The CDR3 DNA follows: TGCGCCAGCAGCCCCATAGCGGGAAGCACAGATACGCAGTATTTT. Translating it yields CASSPIAGSTDTQYF.

The rearrangement joins TRBV4-3 to TRBJ2-2; 13 bases map to TRBD2. The CDR3 sequence is 15 residues long. The V gene's germline CDR1 is LGHNA and CDR2 YSLEER. V shed 4 bases and J 7 bases; nucleotides not matched to a gene: 3. The CDR3 DNA reads as TGCGCCAGCAGCCGGACTAGCGGGAGTTACGGGGAGCTGTTTTTT. As protein: CASSRTSGSYGELFF.

The CDR3 spells CASSYGTSSSVETQYF. The CDR3 region has the DNA TGTGCCAGCAGTTACGGGACTAGCTCCTCGGTAGAGACCCAGTACTTC. This rearrangement joins TRBV6-5 to TRBJ2-5; 9 bases fit TRBD2. Germline V gene data show CDR1 as MNHEY and CDR2 as SVGAGI. This CDR3 comprises 16 residues. V trimming: 2 bases; J trimming: 4 bases; junction bases outside the gene matches: 8.

The chain couples TRBV2 to TRBJ1-2; D may be TRBD1 (6 bases). CDR1 is SNHLY and CDR2 is FYNNEI in the germline V gene. V lost 6 bases and J 2 bases, leaving 13 bases between the germline ends. The CDR3 spans 14 residues. The CDR3 DNA follows: TGTGCCAGCAGCTTACAGGGTCGCAACTATGGCTACACCTTC. Translation gives CASSLQGRNYGYTF. Using reference TRBV2 and TRBJ1-2 for the parts outside the CDR3, the full variable domain is EPEVTQTPSHQVTQMGQEVILRCVPISNHLYFYWYRQILGQKVEFLVSFYNNEISEKSEIFDDQFSVERPDGSNFTLKIRSTKLEDSAMYFCASSLQGRNYGYTFGSGTRLTVV.

The chain couples TRBV30 to TRBJ1-1; D remains unclear. This CDR3 has 13 amino acids. V was cut by 0 bases and J by 0 bases, with 5 bases left in between. Germline loops: CDR1 GTSNPN, CDR2 SVGIG (reference sequence). The CDR3 region has the DNA TGTGCCTGGAGTGTTCATCTGAACACTGAAGCTTTCTTT. It yields the protein CAWSVHLNTEAFF.

This rearrangement joins TRBV28 to TRBJ1-1; D is possibly TRBD1 (5 bases). The ends were cut back, 8 bases at V and 5 bases at J, with 15 bases in the middle. CDR1 is MDHEN, CDR2 SYDVKM, per germline. The CDR3 covers 13 residues. CDR3 sequence reads: CASAGWGVTEAFF. The CDR3 DNA sequence: TGTGCCAGCGCGGGGTGGGGGGTTACTGAAGCTTTCTTT.

V gene TRBV7-3 combines with J gene TRBJ1-2; maybe TRBD1 (6 bases). CDR1 is SGHTA and CDR2 is FQGTGA in the germline V gene. The CDR3 covers 15 residues. V was shortened by 5 bases and J by 4 bases, with 17 bases between the two germline ends. Here the CDR3 DNA reads TGTGCCAGCAGCAAATACAGGGACCCCACCTATGGCTACACCTTC. Its protein is CASSKYRDPTYGYTF.

This clone was counted once. This rearrangement joins TRBV7-9 to TRBJ2-4; 7 bases fit TRBD1. This CDR3 comprises 15 residues. J was trimmed by 0 bases and V by 9 bases; bases with no gene match: 8. In germline, CDR1 is SEHNR, CDR2 FQNEAQ (reference sequence). The CDR3 DNA sequence: TGTGCCAGGTCCAGGGGGACCCAAGCCAAAAACATTCAGTACTTC. Amino acid sequence: CARSRGTQAKNIQYF.

The chain combines TRBV29-1 with TRBJ1-3; D not certain. This CDR3 is 11 amino acids long. In germline, CDR1 is SQVTM, CDR2 ANQGSEA. V was pared by 5 bases and J by 4 bases, with 6 bases between. CDR3 DNA: TGCAGCGTTCCCACAGGAAACACCATATATTTT. This gives the protein CSVPTGNTIYF.

This chain uses TRBV4-1 with TRBJ1-4; TRBD1 agrees at 8 bases. V shed 4 bases and J 11 bases; nucleotides not matched to a gene: 15. The CDR3 extends over 16 amino acids. Germline V lookup: CDR1 MGHRA, CDR2 YSYEKL. In DNA form, the CDR3 reads TGCGCCAGCAGCCCCGCCGCCTACCGGGACAGGCCCAAACTGTTTTTT. This sequence encodes CASSPAAYRDRPKLFF.

This clone showed up just a few times. The V call is TRBV6-6, the J call TRBJ1-1; 10 bases line up with TRBD1. The J segment lost 4 bases and the V segment lost 2 bases, leaving 1 base of the junction unmatched. The CDR3 is made up of 14 amino acids. Germline V gene data show CDR1 as MNHNY and CDR2 as SVGAGI (reference sequence). CDR3 sequence reads: CASSYGTGVTEAFF. The CDR3 nucleotides read TGTGCCAGCAGTTACGGGACAGGGGTCACTGAAGCTTTCTTT.

V gene TRBV27 combines with J gene TRBJ2-3; TRBD2 matches at 9 bases. The CDR3 loop spans 18 amino acids. V gave up 5 bases and J gave up 4 bases; unmatched junction bases: 16. Germline CDR1 is MNHEY and CDR2 is SMNVEV (reference sequence). The CDR3 nucleotides are TGTGCCAGCAGTCCCCGGGGTAGCGGGAGTGGGGGGGCAGATACGCAGTATTTT. Translated, it gives CASSPRGSGSGGADTQYF.

The chain joins TRBV9 to TRBJ2-3; 11 positions agree with TRBD2. The CDR3 is 16 amino acids. The V segment lost 0 bases and the J segment 7 bases; nucleotides outside the gene matches: 7. The germline V gene has CDR1 SGDLS and CDR2 YYNGEE. As DNA, the CDR3 is TGTGCCAGCAGCGTAGTCGGACTAGCGGGCCTCAATACGCAGTATTTT. This encodes CASSVVGLAGLNTQYF.

The chain is built from TRBV29-1 and TRBJ1-2, with 7 bases matching TRBD1. This CDR3 contains 14 residues. The V gene end was trimmed by 4 bases and the J gene end by 0 bases; junction bases not matched to a gene: 5. Germline V lookup: CDR1 SQVTM, CDR2 ANQGSEA. CDR3 sequence (DNA): TGCAGCGTTGTGGCCGGGACAGCTAACTATGGCTACACCTTC. This codes for CSVVAGTANYGYTF.

V is TRBV14 and J is TRBJ2-7, with D hard to call. Trimming took off 3 bases at V and 0 bases at J, with 12 bases between the two ends. CDR3 length equals 15 residues. Per germline, CDR1 SGHDN and CDR2 FVKESK. CDR3 bases: TGTGCCAGCAGCCAGAATAGCCTGAGCTCCTACGAGCAGTACTTC. Translation gives CASSQNSLSSYEQYF.

CDR3: CASTTSAWDGELFF. The CDR3 DNA sequence: TGTGCCAGCACTACTAGCGCGTGGGACGGGGAGCTGTTTTTT. This chain connects TRBV19 to TRBJ2-2, with 7 bases fitting TRBD2. The CDR3 has 14 amino acids. The germline V gene has CDR1 LNHDA and CDR2 SQIVND (reference sequence). V shed 9 bases, J shed 7 bases, and the junction held 11 bases outside the gene matches.

This chain uses TRBV9 with TRBJ1-2; 11 bases line up with TRBD1. The length of the CDR3 is 15 residues. The germline V gene encodes CDR1 SGDLS and CDR2 YYNGEE. V trimming: 3 bases; J trimming: 6 bases; junction bases outside the gene matches: 7. CDR3 sequence: CASSGTRDRGDGYTF. The CDR3 bases are TGTGCCAGCAGCGGGACCCGGGACAGGGGGGATGGCTACACCTTC.

This rearrangement joins TRBV5-5 to TRBJ1-6, with no clear D. V was cut by 2 bases and J by 2 bases, with 11 bases left in between. The CDR3 runs to 16 residues. Germline CDR1 is SGHKS and CDR2 is YYEKEE (reference sequence). The CDR3 DNA follows: TGTGCCAGCAGCTTAAAGAGGGCCGCCTATAATTCACCCCTCCACTTT. Amino acids: CASSLKRAAYNSPLHF.

The genes are TRBV6-1 and TRBJ2-3, with 10 bases matching TRBD2. Germline V gene lookup returns CDR1 MNHNS and CDR2 SASEGT. The CDR3 contains 15 residues. J gave up 4 bases and V 2 bases, and 3 bases lay outside the gene matches. The CDR3 loop reads CASSESSGGPDTQYF. Written as DNA, the CDR3 is TGTGCCAGCAGTGAATCTAGCGGGGGCCCAGATACGCAGTATTTT.

The chain is built from TRBV6-5 and TRBJ2-7; no clear D. With 2 bases removed from V and 5 bases from J, the gap between germline ends came to 7 bases. In germline, CDR1 is MNHEY, CDR2 SVGAGI. The CDR3 spans 12 residues. The CDR3 here is CASSYIANEQYF. For the CDR3, the DNA is TGTGCCAGCAGTTACATAGCTAACGAGCAGTACTTC.

The CDR3 spells CASIGGQGGRGQPQHF. The CDR3, as DNA: TGTGCCTCAATAGGGGGACAGGGGGGACGGGGTCAGCCCCAGCATTTT. The chain employs TRBV30 and TRBJ1-5, with 11 bases that match TRBD1. Per the germline V gene, CDR1 is GTSNPN and CDR2 is SVGIG (reference sequence). Germline trimming cut 7 bases from V and 6 bases from J; bases unmatched to any gene: 14. The CDR3 spans 16 residues.

V is TRBV2 and J is TRBJ2-5, with D possibly TRBD1 on 6 matching bases. CDR1 is SNHLY and CDR2 is FYNNEI in the germline V gene. Trimming left V 7 bases short and J 5 bases short, with 17 bases between. The CDR3 is 14 residues long. CDR3 coding DNA: TGTGCCAGCAAGGGGGTAGCCGGTTGGGAGACCCAGTACTTC. Protein sequence: CASKGVAGWETQYF.

The chain employs TRBV7-8 and TRBJ1-2; 8 bases agree with TRBD1. This CDR3 has 18 amino acids. Losses at the gene ends were 5 bases for V and 5 bases for J; bases not matched to a gene: 19. Germline assignment: CDR1 SGHVS and CDR2 FQNEAQ. The CDR3 nucleotides read TGTGCCAGCAGCCCAGGGGGCGGAATGAGCTCCAGACTGTATGGCTACACCTTC. This codes for CASSPGGGMSSRLYGYTF. The full variable domain, completed using reference TRBV7-8 and TRBJ1-2, is GAGVSQSPRYKVAKRGQDVALRCDPISGHVSLFWYQQALGQGPEFLTYFQNEAQLDKSGLPSDRFFAERPEGSVSTLKIQRTQQEDSAVYLCASSPGGGMSSRLYGYTFGSGTRLTVV.

This clone showed up just a few times. The junction departs from the called germline gene at one end, perhaps through a read error. The V gene is TRBV28, the J gene TRBJ2-7, with D perhaps TRBD2 (6 bases). This CDR3 comprises 14 residues. Germline CDR1 is MDHEN and CDR2 is SYDVKM. This CDR3 is CATSLGRGDYEQYF. CDR3 in DNA: TGTGCCACCAGTCTCGGGAGAGGGGACTACGAGCAGTACTTC. Full variable domain (rest looked up from reference TRBV28 and TRBJ2-7): DVKVTQSSRYLVKRTGEKVFLECVQDMDHENMFWYRQDPGLGLRLIYFSYDVKMKEKGDIPEGYSVSREKKERFSLILESASTNQTSMYLCATSLGRGDYEQYFGPGTRLTVT.